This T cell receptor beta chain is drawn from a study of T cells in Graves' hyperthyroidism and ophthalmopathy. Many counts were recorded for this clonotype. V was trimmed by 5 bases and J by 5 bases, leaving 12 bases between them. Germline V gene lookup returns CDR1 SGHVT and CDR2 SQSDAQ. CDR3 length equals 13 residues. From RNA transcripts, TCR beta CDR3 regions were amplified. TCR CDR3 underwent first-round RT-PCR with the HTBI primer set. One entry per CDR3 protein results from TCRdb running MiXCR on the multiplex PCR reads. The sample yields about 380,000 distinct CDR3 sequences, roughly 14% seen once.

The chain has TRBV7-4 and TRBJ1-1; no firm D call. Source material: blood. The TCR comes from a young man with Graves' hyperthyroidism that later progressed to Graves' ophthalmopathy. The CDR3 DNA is TGTGCCAGCAGCCCGAGGACGGAGACTGAAGCTTTCTTT. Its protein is CASSPRTETEAFF.